This is a list of T cell receptor beta chains from one sample in a study of blood T cell repertoires in COVID-19. Repertoires were generated with immunoSEQ multiplex PCR, while TCRdb's copy carries only in-frame clones and drops some. Found here are about 42,000 clones, around nine tenths of them singletons; the top ten hold about 20%. The sample consisted of peripheral blood. The receptors were gathered from a man in his 70s with active COVID-19. The CDR3 runs from the conserved cysteine through the conserved F or W. Each record gives: V gene, D gene, clone size, J gene, CDR3 protein, CDR3 DNA. The D gene is left open where the match is weak. Only some rows state a clone size, as once, few, many or a class for expanded clones.

TRBV2	TRBD1	-	TRBJ1-4	CASRGTGGAGEKLFF	TGTGCCAGCAGGGGGACAGGGGGCGCGGGTGAAAAACTGTTTTTT
TRBV6-2/TRBV6-3	TRBD1	-	TRBJ2-1	CASSRTGEVNEQFF	TGTGCCAGCAGCAGGACAGGGGAGGTCAATGAGCAGTTCTTC
TRBV19	-	-	TRBJ1-4	CASSIFRATNEKLFF	TGTGCCAGTAGTATCTTTAGAGCAACTAATGAAAAACTGTTTTTT
TRBV19	TRBD2	-	TRBJ2-1	CASGTSGSRDEQFF	TGTGCCAGCGGGACTAGCGGGAGTAGGGATGAGCAGTTCTTC
TRBV5-5	-	-	TRBJ2-5	CASSLGSGGETQYF	TGTGCCAGCAGCTTGGGATCCGGCGGGGAGACCCAGTACTTC
TRBV4-2	TRBD1	once	TRBJ1-4	CASSPDRGSGEKLFF	TGTGCCAGCAGCCCGGACAGGGGTTCGGGTGAAAAACTGTTTTTT
TRBV9	-	-	TRBJ2-5	CASSPSGGRGAQYF	TGTGCCAGCAGCCCATCGGGTGGACGGGGAGCCCAGTACTTC
TRBV4-2	TRBD2	-	TRBJ2-5	CASSPRTSVVETQYF	TGTGCCAGCAGCCCTAGGACTAGCGTTGTAGAGACCCAGTACTTC
TRBV7-6	-	-	TRBJ2-1	CASSLANYIGTLVHNEQFF	TGTGCCAGCAGCTTAGCGAATTATATCGGGACTCTAGTCCACAATGAGCAGTTCTTC
TRBV4-1	-	-	TRBJ2-1	CASSQDRGGYNEQFF	TGCGCCAGCAGCCAAGATCGAGGTGGGTACAATGAGCAGTTCTTC
TRBV19	-	once	TRBJ1-3	CASSIPGASGNTIYF	TGTGCCAGTAGTATACCGGGAGCCTCTGGAAACACCATATATTTT
TRBV28	-	-	TRBJ2-7	CASSSGDEQYF	TGTGCCAGCAGTTCGGGGGACGAGCAGTACTTC
TRBV4-3	TRBD1	-	TRBJ1-6	CASSQVTGDGASPLHF	TGCGCCAGCAGCCAAGTGACAGGGGACGGGGCTTCACCCCTCCACTTT
TRBV7-6	-	-	TRBJ2-5	CASSLEVSGEETQYF	TGTGCCAGCAGCTTAGAGGTCTCGGGGGAAGAGACCCAGTACTTC
TRBV7-2	-	-	TRBJ2-3	CASRLGTSTDTQYF	TGTGCCAGCAGGTTAGGGACTTCCACAGATACGCAGTATTTT
TRBV2	TRBD2	-	TRBJ2-1	CASSERGLAHSLRFF	TGTGCCAGCAGTGAAAGGGGACTAGCTCACTCCCTTCGGTTCTTC
TRBV2	-	-	TRBJ1-2	CASTGQRYGYTF	TGTGCCAGTACTGGACAGCGCTATGGCTACACCTTC
TRBV6-5	TRBD2	-	TRBJ2-1	CASSYEAGVRSEQFF	TGTGCCAGCAGTTACGAAGCGGGAGTGAGATCTGAGCAGTTCTTC
TRBV19	TRBD1	-	TRBJ2-7	CASRRAGGSYEQYF	TGTGCCAGCAGACGGGCAGGGGGCTCCTACGAGCAGTACTTC
TRBV27	TRBD1	-	TRBJ2-7	CASSSRGRGSYEQYF	TGTGCCAGCAGTAGCAGGGGGCGCGGGTCCTACGAGCAGTACTTC
TRBV7-2	-	-	TRBJ2-3	CASSKPSTDTQYF	TGTGCCAGCAGCAAGCCTAGCACAGATACGCAGTATTTT
TRBV30	-	once	TRBJ2-7	CANPPQGIDYEQYF	TGTGCCAATCCCCCGCAGGGGATCGACTACGAGCAGTACTTC
TRBV4-2	-	-	TRBJ2-7	CASSTYYEQYF	TGTGCCAGCAGCACCTACTACGAGCAGTACTTC
TRBV5-1	TRBD2	-	TRBJ2-2	CASSFLAGANTGELFF	TGCGCCAGCAGCTTCCTAGCGGGCGCGAACACCGGGGAGCTGTTTTTT
TRBV29-1	TRBD2	-	TRBJ2-1	CSVEGTSGGNEQFF	TGCAGCGTTGAAGGGACTAGCGGGGGGAATGAGCAGTTCTTC
TRBV2	TRBD2	few	TRBJ2-3	CASTASSGRTDTQYF	TGTGCCAGCACGGCGTCTAGCGGGCGCACAGATACGCAGTATTTT
TRBV6-2/TRBV6-3	TRBD1	-	TRBJ1-5	CASSYPGQGASGNQPQHF	TGTGCCAGCAGTTACCCGGGACAGGGGGCGTCGGGCAATCAGCCCCAGCATTTT
TRBV9	TRBD2	-	TRBJ2-5	CASSVSGTSGETQYF	TGTGCCAGCAGCGTAAGTGGGACTAGCGGAGAGACCCAGTACTTC
TRBV5-4	-	-	TRBJ2-4	CASSLGGAKNIQYF	TGTGCCAGCAGCTTAGGGGGAGCCAAAAACATTCAGTACTTC
TRBV7-9	-	-	TRBJ1-1	CASSLDGDTEAFF	TGTGCCAGCAGCTTAGACGGGGACACTGAAGCTTTCTTT
TRBV6-6	TRBD1	-	TRBJ1-6	CASSRTQGAMNSPLHF	TGTGCCAGCAGTCGAACCCAGGGGGCGATGAATTCACCCCTCCACTTT
TRBV19	-	-	TRBJ1-1	CASRPKIRVPEAFF	TGTGCCAGTAGGCCGAAAATCAGGGTCCCTGAAGCTTTCTTT
TRBV27	TRBD1	-	TRBJ2-1	CASSLTGGSYNEQFF	TGTGCCAGCAGTTTGACAGGGGGCTCCTACAATGAGCAGTTCTTC
TRBV24-1	TRBD1	-	TRBJ2-5	CATSAGDRARKETQYF	TGTGCCACCAGTGCCGGGGACAGAGCTAGGAAAGAGACCCAGTACTTC
TRBV30	TRBD1	-	TRBJ1-2	CAWSVGQGHYGYTF	TGTGCCTGGAGTGTTGGACAGGGACACTATGGCTACACCTTC
TRBV7-2	TRBD1	-	TRBJ2-1	CASRRQLQTGGNEQFF	TGTGCCAGCAGGAGACAACTCCAGACAGGGGGCAATGAGCAGTTCTTC
TRBV4-2	TRBD1	-	TRBJ1-1	CASSPREGGNTEAFF	TGTGCCAGCAGCCCCCGGGAAGGGGGCAACACTGAAGCTTTCTTT
TRBV7-3	-	-	TRBJ2-3	CASSLNPTSTDTQYF	TGTGCCAGCAGCTTAAATCCTACTAGCACAGATACGCAGTATTTT
TRBV5-8	-	-	TRBJ1-3	CASSPGVGSGNTIYF	TGTGCCAGCAGCCCCGGGGTTGGGTCTGGAAACACCATATATTTT
TRBV5-1	TRBD2	few	TRBJ2-7	CASSLALSGRGYEQYF	TGCGCCAGCAGCTTGGCCCTCAGCGGGAGGGGTTACGAGCAGTACTTC
TRBV18	TRBD1	-	TRBJ2-3	CASSPPNNRGYTDTQYF	TGTGCCAGCTCACCACCGAACAACAGGGGGTACACAGATACGCAGTATTTT
TRBV4-3	-	-	TRBJ1-2	CASSQDGRGYGYTF	TGCGCCAGCAGCCAAGATGGCAGAGGGTATGGCTACACCTTC
TRBV7-8	TRBD2	-	TRBJ2-5	CASSLVAGGPYETQYF	TGTGCCAGCAGCTTAGTAGCGGGAGGCCCTTATGAGACCCAGTACTTC
TRBV11-2	-	-	TRBJ2-3	CASSPDYRRPDTQYF	TGTGCCAGCAGCCCCGACTATCGCCGCCCAGATACGCAGTATTTT
TRBV28	-	-	TRBJ2-7	CASSFSSPGWDEQYF	TGTGCCAGCAGTTTCAGTTCCCCCGGGTGGGACGAGCAGTACTTC
TRBV2	-	-	TRBJ1-6	CASGRGGLGGPLHF	TGTGCCAGCGGTAGGGGGGGTCTCGGGGGACCCCTCCACTTT
TRBV28	TRBD1	-	TRBJ2-1	CASTTTGTGGGEQFF	TGTGCCAGCACCACAACCGGGACAGGGGGCGGAGAGCAGTTCTTC
TRBV3-1/TRBV3-2	TRBD1	few	TRBJ2-7	CASSSDRDSYEQYF	TGTGCCAGCAGCTCGGACAGGGACTCCTACGAGCAGTACTTC
TRBV2	-	-	TRBJ2-3	CASSEGVGLWTDTQYF	TGTGCCAGCAGCGAAGGGGTGGGGCTTTGGACAGATACGCAGTATTTT
TRBV28	TRBD1	-	TRBJ1-2	CASSNPGGRWNYGYTF	TGTGCCAGCAGTAACCCAGGGGGCCGGTGGAACTATGGCTACACCTTC
TRBV3-1/TRBV3-2	TRBD1	-	TRBJ1-6	CASSQEAAINRGILGDSPLHF	TGTGCCAGCAGCCAAGAAGCCGCCATCAACAGGGGGATCCTTGGGGATTCACCCCTCCACTTT
TRBV7-9	TRBD2	once	TRBJ2-1	CASSPGLADNEQFF	TGTGCCAGCAGCCCTGGACTAGCGGACAATGAGCAGTTCTTC
TRBV10-3	TRBD1	-	TRBJ1-5	CAISRTGGHNQPQHF	TGTGCCATCAGCCGGACAGGGGGTCACAATCAGCCCCAGCATTTT
TRBV11-2	TRBD2	-	TRBJ2-7	CASSWAGGSGEQYF	TGTGCCAGCAGCTGGGCTGGCGGGAGTGGCGAGCAGTACTTC
TRBV25-1	-	-	TRBJ1-3	CASIVMLNTIYF	TGTGCCAGCATAGTGATGCTTAACACCATATATTTT
TRBV5-1	TRBD2	-	TRBJ2-1	CASSLDLGLAETNEQFF	TGCGCCAGCAGCTTGGATCTGGGACTAGCGGAGACCAATGAGCAGTTCTTC
TRBV27	TRBD1	once	TRBJ1-2	CATAQQDRFYGYTF	TGTGCCACCGCTCAACAGGACAGGTTCTATGGCTACACCTTC
TRBV7-2	TRBD2	-	TRBJ2-7	CASSLGRGLVFHEQYF	TGTGCCAGCAGCTTAGGACGAGGACTAGTCTTCCACGAGCAGTACTTC
TRBV29-1	TRBD1	-	TRBJ2-2	CSVRRDRNTGELFF	TGCAGCGTTAGACGGGACAGGAACACCGGGGAGCTGTTTTTT